This TCR beta chain was documented in a study of human T cells and chemical hapten exposure. Time point given: patch test 2, 6 weeks after DPC sensitization. The treatment denotes: therapeutic diphenylcyclopropenone sensitization with weekly scalp DPC. TCRdb passed the RACE reads through MiXCR, listing each CDR3 protein once. The sample lists about 140,000 distinct CDR3 sequences, approximately 12% occurring once. The V gene's germline CDR1 is SGHDN and CDR2 FVKESK. Trimming removed 2 bases at V and 3 bases at J, with 14 bases between. The CDR3 covers 16 residues. This chain connects TRBV14 to TRBJ2-1; no clear D. The clonotype originates from a woman aged 50 to 60 with alopecia areata. Some clones in this sample may be carry-over from other donors' samples. The sample consisted of whole blood, taken in connection with sensitization to the hapten diphenylcyclopropenone (DPC). As DNA, the CDR3 is TGTGCCAGCAGCCAACATGCGGTCCCGGGCTACAATGAGCAGTTCTTC. This codes for CASSQHAVPGYNEQFF.